The sequence of this T cell receptor (beta chain) was determined in a study of CD8 T cells in ankylosing spondylitis. Study findings and constraints: Characteristic, it appeared, of ankylosing spondylitis blood was a TCR beta motif of several highly homologous variants.

This clonotype was recorded a few times. The antigen is unknown. Each TCR beta library was made by quantitative 5'-RACE that incorporated molecular barcodes. Each CDR3 protein is one row after TCRdb ran MiXCR on the 5' RACE reads. The sample has hundreds of thousands of distinct CDR3 sequences, 25% to 30% seen once. CDR1 is SGHAT, CDR2 FQNNGV, per germline. V lost 4 bases to trimming and J lost 4 bases, with 11 bases between them. The CDR3 extends over 14 amino acids. The chain combines TRBV11-2 with TRBJ2-1; D unresolved. This sequence was found in a male donor with ankylosing spondylitis. Sequenced input: blood, either unsorted or a sorted T cell fraction (not recorded which). CDR3 sequence reads: CASSSRLGYNEQFF. In nucleotides, the CDR3 is TGTGCCAGCAGCTCGAGGTTGGGATACAATGAGCAGTTCTTC.